Listed below are T cell receptor beta chains from one sample, sequenced in a study of blood T cell repertoires in COVID-19. Data came from immunoSEQ multiplex PCR; TCRdb stores just in-frame clones and leaves some out. The data show 300,000 to 450,000 clones, approximately 80% seen once. The material sequenced was peripheral blood. The receptors here all came from a human donor with acute or convalescent COVID-19. The donor label of this sample is uncertain. Each CDR3 is given with its conserved first and last residue. Fields, in order: clone size, D gene, V gene, J gene, CDR3 protein, CDR3 DNA. The D gene is left open where the match is weak. A clone size is listed for some rows: how often the clone was seen (once, few, many), or a class if it is expanded.

.	.	TRBV13	TRBJ2-1	CASSLPTGTGSYNEQFF	TGTGCCAGCAGCTTACCAACCGGGACTGGCTCCTACAATGAGCAGTTCTTC
.	.	TRBV18	TRBJ1-2	CASSPRPGPEDGYTF	TGTGCCAGCTCACCACGCCCGGGCCCGGAGGATGGCTACACCTTC
.	.	TRBV7-9	TRBJ1-1	CASSLQGNTEAFF	TGTGCCAGCAGCTTACAGGGAAACACTGAAGCTTTCTTT
few	TRBD1	TRBV2	TRBJ1-5	CASRQGTLFNQPQHF	TGTGCCAGCAGACAGGGGACTTTATTCAATCAGCCCCAGCATTTT
.	.	TRBV6-2/TRBV6-3	TRBJ1-5	CASSRVSTQPQHF	TGTGCCAGCAGTCGGGTAAGCACTCAGCCCCAGCATTTT
.	TRBD1	TRBV3-1/TRBV3-2	TRBJ2-1	CASSWGQGFYNEQFF	TGTGCCAGCAGCTGGGGACAGGGGTTCTACAATGAGCAGTTCTTC
.	.	TRBV4-1	TRBJ1-1	CASSQVSGGSRRTVNTEAFF	TGCGCCAGCAGCCAAGTTTCGGGGGGGTCGCGGCGGACAGTGAACACTGAAGCTTTCTTT
.	TRBD1	TRBV28	TRBJ2-5	CASSLDRVKTQYF	TGTGCCAGCAGTTTGGACAGGGTCAAGACCCAGTACTTC
once	.	TRBV29-1	TRBJ1-1	CSVEGQGSTEAFF	TGCAGCGTTGAAGGGCAGGGATCTACTGAAGCTTTCTTT
.	.	TRBV4-2	TRBJ1-1	CASSRGTENTEAFF	TGTGCCAGCAGCCGCGGGACGGAGAACACTGAAGCTTTCTTT
.	.	TRBV19	TRBJ1-6	CASTNPGSPLHF	TGTGCCAGTACCAACCCAGGGTCACCCCTCCACTTT
.	.	TRBV10-3	TRBJ1-2	CAISESVTGYGYTF	TGTGCCATCAGTGAGTCGGTAACGGGATATGGCTACACCTTC
.	TRBD2	TRBV2	TRBJ2-1	CATRAGGSYNEQFF	TGTGCCACCCGTGCGGGAGGCTCCTACAATGAGCAGTTCTTC
.	TRBD1	TRBV10-3	TRBJ1-1	CAISGTGFGTEAFF	TGTGCCATCAGTGGGACAGGGTTCGGCACTGAAGCTTTCTTT
.	.	TRBV4-1	TRBJ2-7	CASSQPGSGPYEQYF	TGCGCCAGCAGCCAACCGGGCTCAGGGCCCTACGAGCAGTACTTC
.	.	TRBV2	TRBJ1-3	CASVIGQNSGNTIYF	TGTGCCAGCGTTATAGGACAGAACTCTGGAAACACCATATATTTT
.	TRBD1	TRBV30	TRBJ1-2	CAWSVGTGRRYGYTF	TGTGCCTGGAGTGTTGGGACAGGGAGGAGGTATGGCTACACCTTC
.	TRBD1	TRBV27	TRBJ1-5	CASREGAMYSNQPQHF	TGTGCCAGCAGGGAGGGGGCGATGTATAGCAATCAGCCCCAGCATTTT
.	TRBD1	TRBV5-6	TRBJ2-3	CASIKRGTGGQDTQYF	TGTGCCAGCATCAAAAGAGGGACAGGGGGCCAGGATACGCAGTATTTT
once	.	TRBV7-9	TRBJ2-1	CASSLAPTGSRYYKNEQFF	TGTGCCAGCAGCTTAGCGCCAACGGGGAGTCGGTACTACAAGAATGAGCAGTTCTTC
.	.	TRBV19	TRBJ1-5	CASSTMQGAGQPQHF	TGTGCCAGTAGTACGATGCAGGGTGCGGGGCAGCCCCAGCATTTT
.	.	TRBV7-9	TRBJ1-1	CASSLRSGSTEAFF	TGTGCCAGCAGCTTGAGGTCTGGGAGCACTGAAGCTTTCTTT
.	.	TRBV7-6	TRBJ2-1	CASSLTTAKGREQFF	TGTGCCAGCAGCTTAACAACCGCTAAAGGGAGGGAGCAGTTCTTC
.	TRBD2	TRBV30	TRBJ2-2	CAWGAGSNTGELFF	TGTGCCTGGGGAGCGGGGTCAAACACCGGGGAGCTGTTTTTT
.	.	TRBV18	TRBJ2-2	CASSMVGRANTGELFF	TGTGCCAGCTCAATGGTTGGCAGGGCGAACACCGGGGAGCTGTTTTTT
.	.	TRBV19	TRBJ1-1	CASSIKNTEAFF	TGTGCCAGTAGTATCAAGAACACTGAAGCTTTCTTT
.	.	TRBV15	TRBJ1-1	CATSTPRLRAGGAFF	TGTGCCACCAGCACCCCCCGGCTCCGGGCAGGAGGAGCTTTCTTT
.	.	TRBV19	TRBJ2-6	CASSIWGDSSSGANVLTF	TGTGCCAGTAGTATATGGGGGGACTCCTCCTCTGGGGCCAACGTCCTGACTTTC
.	TRBD1	TRBV7-2	TRBJ1-5	CASSIGTGLNQPQHF	TGTGCCAGCAGCATTGGGACAGGGTTAAATCAGCCCCAGCATTTT
.	.	TRBV6-1	TRBJ2-5	CASSANPGVLQVETQYF	TGTGCCAGCAGTGCGAACCCAGGGGTCCTCCAAGTAGAGACCCAGTACTTC
once	.	TRBV6-5	TRBJ1-1	CASTADWWTEAFF	TGTGCCAGCACGGCGGATTGGTGGACTGAAGCTTTCTTT
.	TRBD2	TRBV11-2	TRBJ2-2	CASSSVAGVHTGELFF	TGTGCCAGCAGCTCCGTGGCGGGAGTTCACACCGGGGAGCTGTTTTTT
.	TRBD1	TRBV10-2	TRBJ1-1	CASSPGQGRPRTEAFF	TGCGCCAGCAGTCCCGGACAGGGGCGCCCTCGGACTGAAGCTTTCTTT
once	.	TRBV6-6	TRBJ2-5	CASSYSNRVETQYF	TGTGCCAGCAGTTACTCGAACAGGGTTGAGACCCAGTACTTC
.	TRBD1	TRBV5-5	TRBJ2-1	CASSPGTGTYNEQFF	TGTGCCAGCAGCCCCGGGACAGGGACCTACAATGAGCAGTTCTTC
few	.	TRBV7-9	TRBJ2-7	CASAPPGLYEQYF	TGTGCCAGCGCCCCACCAGGACTCTACGAGCAGTACTTC
.	TRBD1	TRBV5-5	TRBJ2-7	CASSGTEYPYEQYF	TGTGCCAGCTCCGGGACAGAATACCCCTACGAGCAGTACTTC
.	.	TRBV25-1	TRBJ1-5	CASSEERSTLFNQPQHF	TGTGCCAGCAGTGAAGAAAGGAGTACATTGTTCAATCAGCCCCAGCATTTT
.	TRBD1	TRBV2	TRBJ2-5	CATSRDSQETQYF	TGTGCCACCAGTCGGGACAGCCAAGAGACCCAGTACTTC
.	.	TRBV18	TRBJ1-6	CASSTQEDNSPLHF	TGTGCCAGCTCAACACAGGAGGATAATTCACCCCTCCACTTT
few	TRBD1	TRBV2	TRBJ2-2	CASSAALQGAGTGELFF	TGTGCCAGCAGTGCGGCTCTCCAGGGGGCGGGGACCGGGGAGCTGTTTTTT
.	.	TRBV21-1	TRBJ1-1	CASRTGNTEAFF	TGTGCCAGCAGAACAGGGAACACTGAAGCTTTCTTT
.	.	TRBV18	TRBJ2-5	CASSPLRQETQYF	TGTGCCAGCTCACCACTTCGGCAAGAGACCCAGTACTTC
few	TRBD1	TRBV2	TRBJ1-1	CASSEWGTGEFGTEAFF	TGTGCCAGCAGTGAGTGGGGGACAGGGGAATTTGGAACTGAAGCTTTCTTT
.	.	TRBV21-1	TRBJ2-5	CASRKFWGGETQYF	TGTGCCAGCAGGAAGTTTTGGGGGGGAGAGACCCAGTACTTC